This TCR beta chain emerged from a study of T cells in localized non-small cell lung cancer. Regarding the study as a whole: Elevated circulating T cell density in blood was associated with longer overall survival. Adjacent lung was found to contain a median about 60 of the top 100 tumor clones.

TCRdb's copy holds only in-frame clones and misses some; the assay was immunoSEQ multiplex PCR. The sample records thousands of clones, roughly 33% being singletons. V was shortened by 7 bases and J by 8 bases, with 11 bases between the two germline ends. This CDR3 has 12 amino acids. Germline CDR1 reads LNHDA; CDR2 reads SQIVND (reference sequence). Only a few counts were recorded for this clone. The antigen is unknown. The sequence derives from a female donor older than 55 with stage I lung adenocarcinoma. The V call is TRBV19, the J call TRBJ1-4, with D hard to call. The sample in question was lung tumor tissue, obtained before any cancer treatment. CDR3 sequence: CASNAGNEKLFF. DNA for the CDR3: TGTGCCAGTAACGCGGGAAACGAAAAACTGTTTTTT.